One and the same sample provided the 27 T cell receptor beta chains below, sequenced in a study of blood T cell repertoires in COVID-19. Libraries were prepared by immunoSEQ multiplex PCR; TCRdb keeps only in-frame clonotypes and omits some of them. The repertoire consists of under 200,000 clones, with approximately 91% occurring once and the leading ten covering roughly 0.8%. The sample taken for sequencing was PBMCs or T cells enriched from blood (not recorded which). Receptor source: a woman between 18 and 30 years old who had recovered from COVID-19.

CDR3 in amino acids: CASSQVSGQGYEQYF. In DNA, the CDR3 is TGTGCCAGCAGCCAAGTCTCGGGACAGGGCTACGAGCAGTACTTC. The V call is TRBV3-1 (or the pseudogene TRBV3-2), the J call TRBJ2-7, with 9 bases that match TRBD1. The CDR3 contains 15 residues. CDR1 is LGHDT and CDR2 is YNNKEL in the germline V gene (reference sequence). V shed 1 base, J shed 3 bases, and the junction held 4 bases outside the gene matches.

This chain joins TRBV7-9 and TRBJ1-1; D remains ambiguous. CDR1 is SEHNR, CDR2 FQNEAQ, per germline (reference sequence). The CDR3 loop spans 13 amino acids. The ends were cut back, 3 bases at V and 8 bases at J, with 13 bases in the middle. Here the CDR3 DNA reads TGTGCCAGCAGCTTTGCGGCAGCGCAAGAAGCTTTCTTT. This gives the protein CASSFAAAQEAFF.

V is TRBV18 and J is TRBJ1-5, with D perhaps TRBD1 (5 bases). The germline V and J ends were trimmed by 4 bases and 0 bases, with 7 bases remaining between them. CDR1 and CDR2 from the germline V gene are KGHSH and LQKENI. There are 14 residues in the CDR3. CDR3: CASSQGYSNQPQHF. The CDR3 DNA reads as TGTGCCAGCTCACAGGGGTATAGCAATCAGCCCCAGCATTTT.

This clone was seen just once. Compared with germline, one end of the junction differs, possibly owing to a read error. The V and J genes are TRBV29-1 and TRBJ1-1; unclear D gene. The CDR3 covers 14 residues. Per the germline V gene, CDR1 is SQVTM and CDR2 is ANQGSEA. The CDR3 is CSVVMMKPNAEAFF. CDR3 bases: TGCAGCGTTGTGATGATGAAGCCGAACGCTGAAGCTTTCTTT.

V usage is TRBV6-5 and J usage is TRBJ1-1, with D possibly matching TRBD1 (6 bases). The CDR3 spans 15 residues. The ends were cut back, 6 bases at V and 0 bases at J, with 14 bases in the middle. Germline CDR1 reads MNHEY; CDR2 reads SVGAGI. Here the CDR3 reads CASSVRGSLNTEAFF. CDR3 nucleotide sequence: TGTGCCAGCAGCGTCAGGGGAAGCTTGAACACTGAAGCTTTCTTT.

The chain joins TRBV7-3 to TRBJ2-6; 7 bases fit TRBD2. V trimming: 5 bases; J trimming: 3 bases; junction bases outside the gene matches: 4. The germline CDR1 and CDR2 sequences are SGHTA and FQGTGA. CDR3 size: 15 residues. CDR3 bases: TGTGCCAGCAGCCCTGAGCGGGGTGGGGCCAACGTCCTGACTTTC. Translation: CASSPERGGANVLTF. The variable domain in full, completed from reference TRBV7-3 and TRBJ2-6, reads GAGVSQTPSNKVTEKGKYVELRCDPISGHTALYWYRQSLGQGPEFLIYFQGTGAADDSGLPNDRFFAVRPEGSVSTLKIQRTERGDSAVYLCASSPERGGANVLTFGAGSRLTVL.

This sequence joins TRBV30 and TRBJ1-1; D is uncertain. The CDR3 contains 13 residues. Trimming shortened V by 1 base and J by 11 bases, and 17 bases separated the two germline ends. The germline CDR1 and CDR2 sequences are GTSNPN and SVGIG (reference sequence). This chain's CDR3 is CAWSDQMPKEAFF. The CDR3 DNA sequence: TGTGCCTGGAGTGACCAAATGCCTAAGGAGGCTTTCTTT.

The rearrangement uses TRBV6-2 or TRBV6-3 and TRBJ2-7; maybe TRBD2 (5 bases). The CDR3 sequence is 16 residues long. V was shortened by 5 bases and J by 0 bases, with 17 bases between the two germline ends. CDR1 and CDR2 from the germline V gene are MNHEY and SVGEGT. CDR3 DNA: TGTGCCAGCAGTGACGCCGGAGGCAGGAGCTCCTACGAGCAGTACTTC. This gives the protein CASSDAGGRSSYEQYF.

The chain is built from TRBV4-3 and TRBJ2-1, with D perhaps matching TRBD1 (5 bases). Germline V CDR1 and CDR2: LGHNA, YSLEER. The CDR3 covers 16 residues. V was clipped by 4 bases and J by 10 bases, with 23 bases between them. The CDR3 loop reads CASSLLTGTGSSEQFF. The CDR3 coding sequence is TGCGCCAGCAGCCTTTTAACAGGCACTGGGTCCTCCGAGCAGTTCTTC.

The gene calls are TRBV7-9 and TRBJ1-2, with D possibly matching TRBD1 (5 bases). V gave up 5 bases and J gave up 5 bases, with 18 bases separating them. This CDR3 is built from 15 residues. Germline lookup yields CDR1 SEHNR and CDR2 FQNEAQ (reference sequence). Here the CDR3 DNA reads TGTGCCAGCAGCCCGCAATCTGGGGCTGGGTATGGCTACACCTTC. This encodes CASSPQSGAGYGYTF.

The chain carries TRBV28 and TRBJ1-1; TRBD1 might be the D (5 bases). This CDR3 region has 19 residues. Germline CDR1 MDHEN, CDR2 SYDVKM. V was shortened by 6 bases and J by 0 bases, with 26 bases between the two germline ends. Here the CDR3 DNA reads TGTGCCAGCAGGGGGGGGAGGGCACGCTGTCCTTCAATGAACACTGAAGCTTTCTTT. Translation: CASRGGRARCPSMNTEAFF.

The chain has TRBV7-2 and TRBJ2-7; a weak D match, TRBD2 (5 bases). The CDR3 is 15 residues long. The germline V gene has CDR1 SGHTA and CDR2 FQGNSA. The V and J ends lost 0 bases and 3 bases respectively, with 12 bases between them. Here the CDR3 DNA reads TGTGCCAGCAGCTTAGCGGGTAGCGTAAACTACGAGCAGTACTTC. Amino acid sequence: CASSLAGSVNYEQYF.

The CDR3 bases are TGTGCCAGCGGCCCACGGCAGGGGTACTATGGCTACACCTTC. Protein sequence: CASGPRQGYYGYTF. The rearrangement uses TRBV27 and TRBJ1-2, with D possibly matching TRBD1 (6 bases). Germline lookup yields CDR1 MNHEY and CDR2 SMNVEV (reference sequence). CDR3 length: 14 amino acids. V was trimmed by 8 bases and J by 3 bases, leaving 16 bases between them.

The table lists this clone with a count of one. V is TRBV6-4 and J is TRBJ2-3; 9 bases match TRBD1. CDR1 MRHNA and CDR2 SNTAGT come from the germline V gene. The length of the CDR3 is 16 residues. The J segment lost 3 bases and the V segment lost 0 bases, leaving 4 bases of the junction unmatched. The CDR3 nucleotides read TGTGCCAGCAGTGACTCGCCCGACAGGGGGACAGATACGCAGTATTTT. Its protein is CASSDSPDRGTDTQYF.

The chain has TRBV18 and TRBJ1-1; D is perhaps TRBD1 (5 bases). The CDR3 has 14 amino acids. Germline CDR1 is KGHSH and CDR2 is LQKENI. V was pared by 2 bases and J by 0 bases, with 7 bases between. The CDR3 DNA reads TGTGCCAGCTCACCAGAAGGGGTGAACACTGAAGCTTTCTTT. Residues: CASSPEGVNTEAFF.

The CDR3 DNA reads TGTGCCACCAGCGGTGGCAGGGGCGTAAATCAGCCCCAGCATTTT. It is translated as CATSGGRGVNQPQHF. The V and J genes are TRBV24-1 and TRBJ1-5, with D perhaps TRBD1 (6 bases). CDR1 is KGHDR, CDR2 SFDVKD, per germline. Trimming cost V 7 bases and J 4 bases, with 16 bases left between them. CDR3 size: 15 residues.

The chain links TRBV5-4 to TRBJ2-1; no clear D gene. Per the germline V gene, CDR1 is SGHNT and CDR2 is YYREEE (reference sequence). The CDR3 runs 13 residues. V was shortened by 2 bases and J by 5 bases, with 8 bases between the two germline ends. CDR3 DNA sequence: TGTGCCAGCAGCTTTGGCAGAAACAATGAGCAGTTCTTC. This codes for CASSFGRNNEQFF.

V usage is TRBV27 and J usage is TRBJ2-3, with D hard to call. The CDR3 is 14 residues long. Germline V gives CDR1 MNHEY, CDR2 SMNVEV (reference sequence). Trimming cost V 3 bases and J 2 bases, with 9 bases left between them. CDR3 loop: CASSLGSHTDTQYF. The CDR3 DNA is TGTGCCAGCAGTTTGGGCAGTCACACAGATACGCAGTATTTT.

This rearrangement joins TRBV28 to TRBJ2-3, with D perhaps TRBD2 (5 bases). The CDR3 runs 14 residues. Germline CDR1 is MDHEN and CDR2 is SYDVKM. Trimming removed 6 bases at V and 1 base at J, with 11 bases between. The DNA for the CDR3 is TGTGCCAGCAGGCTAGCTTCTGGCACAGATACGCAGTATTTT. It codes for CASRLASGTDTQYF.

This clone showed up just a few times. This sequence joins TRBV28 and TRBJ2-7; 8 bases map to TRBD1. With V trimmed by 5 bases and J by 5 bases, 11 bases remained unmatched. This CDR3 is built from 15 residues. In germline, CDR1 is MDHEN, CDR2 SYDVKM. The CDR3 here is CASSPPDRVSHEQYF. CDR3 coding DNA: TGTGCCAGCAGTCCACCGGACAGGGTGAGCCACGAGCAGTACTTC.

This sequence joins TRBV12-3 or TRBV12-4 and TRBJ2-1; D ambiguous. The CDR3 sequence is 12 residues long. V was pared by 3 bases and J by 7 bases, with 7 bases between. The CDR3 sequence: CASSLSRNEQFF. CDR3 sequence (DNA): TGTGCCAGCAGTTTGTCTCGGAATGAGCAGTTCTTC.

This sequence joins TRBV27 and TRBJ2-1, with D possibly TRBD1 on 6 matching bases. V was trimmed by 5 bases and J by 7 bases, leaving 12 bases between them. Germline V CDR1 and CDR2: MNHEY, SMNVEV (reference sequence). The CDR3 runs to 13 residues. The CDR3 DNA reads TGTGCCAGCAGTGAGGGACACGGGAATGAGCAGTTCTTC. Translating it yields CASSEGHGNEQFF.

About this clone: One end of the junction varies from germline; a read error may be responsible. The chain uses TRBV6-1 and TRBJ2-7; 10 bases are shared with TRBD1. This CDR3 is built from 16 residues. Looked up from germline, CDR1 is MNHNS and CDR2 is SASEGT. Written as DNA, the CDR3 is TGTGCCAGCAGCGAAGGGGTTTGGACAGGGGGCTACGAGCAGTACTTC. Translating it yields CASSEGVWTGGYEQYF.

This chain links TRBV4-1 with TRBJ2-7; 7 bases fit TRBD1. The CDR3 length is 16 residues. Germline V lookup: CDR1 MGHRA, CDR2 YSYEKL. Trimming removed 1 base from V and 3 bases from J; junction bases left unmatched: 9. CDR3 protein: CASSQVVAGTDYEQYF. The CDR3 DNA reads as TGCGCCAGCAGCCAAGTGGTCGCCGGGACAGACTACGAGCAGTACTTC.

The rearrangement uses TRBV9 and TRBJ2-7; TRBD2 is a possible D gene (5 bases). V lost 1 base and J lost 4, with 15 bases in between. The CDR3 loop spans 15 amino acids. Germline V gene data show CDR1 as SGDLS and CDR2 as YYNGEE. The chain's CDR3 is CASSVFSAPWYEQYF. The DNA for the CDR3 is TGTGCCAGCAGCGTATTTAGCGCCCCCTGGTACGAGCAGTACTTC.

The chain uses TRBV3-1 (or the pseudogene TRBV3-2) and TRBJ2-2; TRBD2 matches 12 bases. The V gene end was trimmed by 1 base and the J gene end by 2 bases; junction bases not matched to a gene: 11. The V gene's germline CDR1 is LGHDT and CDR2 YNNKEL (reference sequence). The CDR3 has 20 amino acids. CDR3 bases: TGTGCCAGCAGCCAAGCAACACCCCCACTAGCGGGAGGTAACACCGGGGAGCTGTTTTTT. Translating it yields CASSQATPPLAGGNTGELFF.

In this sample, this clone turned up once. The J gene is TRBJ2-5, the V gene TRBV6-5; D is perhaps TRBD2 (6 bases). Germline assignment: CDR1 MNHEY and CDR2 SVGAGI. The CDR3 has 13 residues. V was pared by 6 bases and J by 5 bases, with 13 bases between. This chain's CDR3 is CASSRGTGETQYF. CDR3 DNA sequence: TGTGCCAGCAGCCGGGGGACCGGGGAGACCCAGTACTTC.